This T cell receptor beta chain derives from a study of blood T cell repertoires in COVID-19 (dated by TCRdb to about 2020). About the study as a whole: The collaborator samples originated in the United States, Italy and Spain and spanned the acute and convalescent phases of COVID-19. The prospective study material was composed of cDNA or gDNA derived from T cells, B-cell-depleted T cells, or PBMCs. Deeply sampled blood TCRbeta repertoires from subjects exposed to, actively infected with, or recovered from COVID-19 were included in the dataset. The repertoires were released in a freely available public database meant as a resource for research on the immune response to SARS-CoV-2. Samples were obtained from the ongoing ImmuneRACE study (first 160 participants) and from 1,200 or so subjects provided by 6 global collaborators. Nearly every sample came with metadata listing a de-identified subject ID, COVID-19 status, age in years and sex. Where available, HLA class I and class II types were taken from metadata supplied by the sample provider and were not determined by assay-based typing. Study-wide conclusions, independent of this receptor: How much clinical and demographic metadata was included differed by source and by participant, and the metadata was provided uncurated.

Comments on this clone: There is no known antigen for this receptor. No base quality values were provided; no much bigger clone lies one nucleotide off.

Whole blood was collected in K2EDTA tubes by collaborating institutions according to the institutions' own protocols. Collaborator samples were shipped for TCRbeta analysis as frozen whole blood, isolated PBMCs, or DNA extracted from either sample type. TCRbeta CDR3 regions were amplified from genomic DNA by means of the immunoSEQ Assay, a bias-controlled multiplex PCR. For the original study's pipeline: Within the assay, amplification of reference gene primers was used to estimate how many nucleated cells each sample contained. Sequence reads were collapsed and filtered to measure the absolute abundance of every unique TCRbeta CDR3 rearrangement. Productive Simpson clonality was computed per sample as the square root of Simpson's diversity index over productive rearrangements. As stored in TCRdb, this immuneACCESS dataset retains in-frame rearrangements with V and J assigned. A fraction of the clones does not appear; measured against another copy, unresolved V genes explain less than half of the discrepancy, and the remainder lacks a known reason. V, J and clone size reflect that table, while D and trimming were determined from the DNA. This sample holds about 130,000 clones; around 81% were observed only once. The ten largest make up 3.5% to 4% of the sample.

V trim: 6 bases; J trim: 1 base; unmatched bases: 20. The CDR3 runs 20 residues from the cysteine to the phenylalanine. The CDR3 DNA has 60 bases and is translated from base 1. Looking up the germline V gene (reference sequence) yields CDR1 LNHDA and CDR2 SQIVND. The rearranged chain carries TRBV19 and TRBJ1-5, with 8 bases in between that match TRBD1. The specimen was peripheral blood. The sequence was collected from a woman in her forties or fifties with acute or convalescent COVID-19. The bases are TGTGCCAGTAGGATACAATTCACGGGACAGGACTCTCGGAGCAATCAGCCCCAGCATTTT. It translates as CASRIQFTGQDSRSNQPQHF.